Each of the 17 T cell receptor beta chains below was sequenced from the same sample in a study of blood T cell repertoires in COVID-19. Method: immunoSEQ multiplex PCR; TCRdb's copy keeps in-frame clones and lacks some. This table holds 100,000 to 120,000 clones, roughly 80% found once. Sample: peripheral blood. These receptors were collected from a man aged 45-60 years with acute or convalescent COVID-19.

The chain has TRBV30 and TRBJ2-7; D uncertain. V lost 0 bases and J 0 bases, leaving 9 bases between the germline ends. The CDR3 is 14 residues long. CDR1 and CDR2 (germline): GTSNPN, SVGIG (reference sequence). The CDR3 DNA sequence: TGTGCCTGGAGTGTACTAAGTTTCTCCTACGAGCAGTACTTC. Encoded protein: CAWSVLSFSYEQYF.

This rearrangement joins TRBV19 to TRBJ1-5; no clear D gene. CDR3 length: 13 residues. CDR1 LNHDA and CDR2 SQIVND come from the germline V gene (reference sequence). V was trimmed by 4 bases and J by 1 base, leaving 5 bases between them. CDR3: CASSTMSNQPQHF. The CDR3 DNA follows: TGTGCCAGTAGTACCATGAGCAATCAGCCCCAGCATTTT.

V gene TRBV7-2 combines with J gene TRBJ1-2, with D uncertain. V was clipped by 0 bases and J by 4 bases, with 12 bases between them. CDR1 is SGHTA, CDR2 FQGNSA, per germline. The CDR3 consists of 15 residues. The CDR3 nucleotides are TGTGCCAGCAGCTTAGCGTCCGGTCTAAGCTATGGCTACACCTTC. Protein: CASSLASGLSYGYTF.

The J gene is TRBJ1-1, the V gene TRBV5-4; 7 nucleotides line up with TRBD1. The V gene's germline CDR1 is SGHNT and CDR2 YYREEE (reference sequence). The trim removed 4 bases at V and 5 bases at J, leaving 11 bases unmatched. The CDR3 spans 15 residues. The CDR3 here is CASSDRVSLWTEAFF. In DNA, the CDR3 is TGTGCCAGCAGCGACAGGGTCTCTTTATGGACTGAAGCTTTCTTT.

The V gene is TRBV19, the J gene TRBJ2-6, with D unclear. The CDR3 runs to 16 residues. The V gene lost 3 bases and the J gene lost 0 bases, with 9 bases spanning the gap. Germline values: CDR1 LNHDA, CDR2 SQIVND (reference sequence). CDR3 nucleotide sequence: TGTGCCAGTAGTATGTTATTTAGCTCTGGGGCCAACGTCCTGACTTTC. As protein: CASSMLFSSGANVLTF.

This clone has only a few counts. The chain carries TRBV6-1 and TRBJ1-2, with D hard to call. This CDR3 is built from 15 residues. Germline assignment: CDR1 MNHNS and CDR2 SASEGT. Trimming left V 3 bases short and J 8 bases short, with 19 bases between. The CDR3 DNA sequence: TGTGCCAGCAGTGACGGAGAACCCCTGACTCGAGGCTACACCTTC. This gives the protein CASSDGEPLTRGYTF.

The chain combines TRBV5-1 with TRBJ2-3; TRBD2 aligns across 8 bases. Germline trimming cut 0 bases from V and 5 bases from J; bases unmatched to any gene: 8. CDR1 is SGHRS and CDR2 is YFSETQ in the germline V gene. This CDR3 has 16 amino acids. CDR3 loop: CASSLGTSLRQDTQYF. The CDR3 DNA is TGCGCCAGCAGCTTGGGGACTAGCTTAAGACAAGATACGCAGTATTTT.

This clone was seen once. The DNA for the CDR3 is TGTGCCAGCTCACCGCCAACAGGGGTCGGCACAGATACGCAGTATTTT. Protein: CASSPPTGVGTDTQYF. V gene TRBV18 combines with J gene TRBJ2-3; the match to TRBD1 covers 7 bases. Germline V lookup: CDR1 KGHSH, CDR2 LQKENI. The CDR3 runs to 16 residues. Trimming at V came to 3 bases and at J to 1 base, leaving 7 bases not matched to a gene.

The CDR3 bases are TGTGCCAGCAGGCAGGGGCTTGCAGATACGCAGTATTTT. Its translation is CASRQGLADTQYF. This rearrangement joins TRBV12-3 or TRBV12-4 to TRBJ2-3; perhaps TRBD1 as D (6 bases). V was pared by 6 bases and J by 4 bases, with 11 bases between. There are 13 residues in the CDR3.

The chain employs TRBV5-4 and TRBJ1-2; a weak D match, TRBD1 (6 bases). Germline-derived CDR1 and CDR2 are SGHNT and YYREEE (reference sequence). The ends were cut back, 0 bases at V and 4 bases at J, with 13 bases in the middle. The CDR3 spans 15 residues. The CDR3 nucleotides are TGTGCCAGCAGCTTGGAGCAGGGGAGGGCCTATGGCTACACCTTC. It translates to CASSLEQGRAYGYTF.

The chain uses TRBV7-8 and TRBJ2-4, with D perhaps matching TRBD1 (7 bases). This CDR3 contains 16 residues. The V and J ends lost 5 bases and 8 bases respectively, with 22 bases between them. Germline CDR1 SGHVS, CDR2 FQNEAQ. CDR3 in amino acids: CASSALPQGGGDIQYF. The CDR3 DNA reads as TGTGCCAGCAGCGCACTACCGCAGGGGGGCGGGGACATTCAGTACTTC. Combining the CDR3 with reference TRBV7-8 and TRBJ2-4 gives the whole variable domain GAGVSQSPRYKVAKRGQDVALRCDPISGHVSLFWYQQALGQGPEFLTYFQNEAQLDKSGLPSDRFFAERPEGSVSTLKIQRTQQEDSAVYLCASSALPQGGGDIQYFGAGTRLSVL.

This chain uses TRBV6-1 with TRBJ1-2, with unresolved D. From germline, CDR1 is MNHNS and CDR2 SASEGT. This CDR3 is built from 13 residues. Trimming removed 3 bases from V and 6 bases from J, with 11 bases in between. Here the CDR3 DNA reads TGTGCCAGCAGTGAGCAGAGGAAGGATGGCTACACCTTC. It is translated as CASSEQRKDGYTF.

This clone has only a few counts. V gene TRBV5-1 combines with J gene TRBJ1-2; the D is unclear. Trimming left V 0 bases short and J 6 bases short, with 15 bases between. Per germline, CDR1 SGHRS and CDR2 YFSETQ. The CDR3 extends over 15 amino acids. The CDR3 loop reads CASSLEARSPHGYTF. CDR3 nucleotide sequence: TGCGCCAGCAGCTTGGAGGCTCGGAGTCCCCATGGCTACACCTTC.

The chain recombines TRBV9 with TRBJ1-2; tentative D call: TRBD1 (6 bases). The CDR3 is made up of 13 amino acids. From germline, CDR1 is SGDLS and CDR2 YYNGEE. V gave up 5 bases and J gave up 7 bases, with 15 bases separating them. The chain's CDR3 is CASRPTGWSGYTF. DNA for the CDR3: TGTGCCAGCAGACCGACAGGCTGGAGTGGCTACACCTTC.

This clone was seen once. The gene calls are TRBV24-1 and TRBJ1-1, with D possibly TRBD1 on 5 matching bases. There are 12 residues in the CDR3. CDR1 KGHDR and CDR2 SFDVKD come from the germline V gene. Trimming pared 12 bases from V and 7 bases from J, leaving 17 bases between. In DNA, the CDR3 is TGTGCCGCGGGGCGGGGTGGGAATGAAGCTTTCTTT. Its translation: CAAGRGGNEAFF.

The chain has TRBV24-1 and TRBJ1-5; D ambiguous. The CDR3 runs 14 residues. V was pared by 5 bases and J by 6 bases, with 13 bases between. The germline V gene encodes CDR1 KGHDR and CDR2 SFDVKD. CDR3 in DNA: TGTGCCACCAGTGGCTCCGGGGTCGGTCAGCCCCAGCATTTT. This encodes CATSGSGVGQPQHF.

The rearrangement uses TRBV7-6 and TRBJ2-3, with D maybe TRBD2 (5 bases). This CDR3 has 13 residues. CDR1 is SGHVS, CDR2 FNYEAQ, per germline. The V gene lost 4 bases and the J gene lost 10 bases, with 15 bases spanning the gap. The CDR3 nucleotides read TGTGCCAGCAGCTCACGAGGACTCCTAGCGCAGTATTTT. Translating gives CASSSRGLLAQYF. The variable domain in full, with the rest retrieved from reference TRBV7-6 and TRBJ2-3, is GAGVSQSPRYKVTKRGQDVALRCDPISGHVSLYWYRQALGQGPEFLTYFNYEAQQDKSGLPNDRFSAERPEGSISTLTIQRTEQRDSAMYRCASSSRGLLAQYFGPGTRLTVL.